Shown below are 18 T cell receptor beta chains from a single sample sequenced in a study of monozygotic twins with cystic fibrosis. This table comes from immunoSEQ multiplex PCR, and its TCRdb copy is limited to in-frame clones, with some not included. The sample has tens of thousands of clones, around four fifths seen once; the top ten hold approximately 0.88%. Sequenced material: blood. These TCRs come from a girl aged 2-15 years with cystic fibrosis.

The chain is built from TRBV7-9 and TRBJ2-7; D is unresolved. With 3 bases removed from V and 2 bases from J, the gap between germline ends came to 8 bases. The germline CDR1 and CDR2 sequences are SEHNR and FQNEAQ (reference sequence). The CDR3 sequence is 13 residues long. The CDR3 region is CASSLYGTYEQYF. The CDR3 DNA reads TGTGCCAGCAGCTTGTACGGAACCTACGAGCAGTACTTC.

The chain couples TRBV2 to TRBJ2-4, with TRBD1 identical over 8 bases. Germline-derived CDR1 and CDR2 are SNHLY and FYNNEI. The trim removed 5 bases at V and 3 bases at J, leaving 6 bases unmatched. This CDR3 comprises 15 residues. Here the CDR3 DNA reads TGTGCCAGCAGTACCGGACAGGGAGGCAAAAACATTCAGTACTTC. Translation: CASSTGQGGKNIQYF.

The rearrangement links TRBV27 to TRBJ1-1; tentative D call: TRBD1 (5 bases). Germline values: CDR1 MNHEY, CDR2 SMNVEV (reference sequence). This CDR3 spans 14 amino acids. Trimming took off 1 base at V and 7 bases at J, with 13 bases between the two ends. The DNA of the CDR3 is TGTGCCAGCAGTTTATGGGGGGGAATTGATGAAGCTTTCTTT. Its translation is CASSLWGGIDEAFF.

This sequence joins TRBV15 and TRBJ2-5; perhaps TRBD1 as D (5 bases). The V end was cut by 0 bases, the J end by 3 bases, with 8 bases between. The CDR3 is made up of 14 amino acids. The germline gives CDR1 LNHNV, CDR2 YYDKDF (reference sequence). CDR3 coding DNA: TGTGCCACCAGCAGAGATTTCAGGGAAGAGACCCAGTACTTC. This sequence encodes CATSRDFREETQYF.

The V gene is TRBV6-5, the J gene TRBJ1-2, with D possibly matching TRBD1 (5 bases). The CDR3 runs to 13 residues. V was cut by 4 bases and J by 2 bases, with 8 bases left in between. Germline V gene data show CDR1 as MNHEY and CDR2 as SVGAGI. The CDR3 coding sequence is TGTGCCAGCAGTTTAGAGGGGAACTATGGCTACACCTTC. Amino acid sequence: CASSLEGNYGYTF.

This rearrangement joins TRBV5-1 to TRBJ1-2, with a weak D call TRBD1 (5 bases). V lost 5 bases to trimming and J lost 8 bases, with 19 bases between them. Germline lookup yields CDR1 SGHRS and CDR2 YFSETQ. This CDR3 is 14 amino acids long. CDR3 residues: CASREPETAKGYTF. The CDR3 DNA follows: TGCGCCAGCAGGGAGCCGGAGACAGCGAAAGGCTACACCTTC.

V usage is TRBV6-5 and J usage is TRBJ2-1; D is undetermined. V lost 5 bases, J lost 6 bases, and 11 bases lay in between. CDR1 MNHEY and CDR2 SVGAGI come from the germline V gene. The CDR3 spans 13 residues. For the CDR3, the DNA is TGTGCCAGCAGTAAGACTTCGGGCAATGAGCAGTTCTTC. Its translation: CASSKTSGNEQFF.

The J gene is TRBJ1-5, the V gene TRBV28; 7 bases line up with TRBD1. V shed 6 bases and J 6 bases; nucleotides not matched to a gene: 8. The CDR3 loop spans 14 amino acids. Germline lookup yields CDR1 MDHEN and CDR2 SYDVKM. The CDR3 nucleotides are TGTGCCAGCAGCTCATACCAGGGGGGTCAGCCCCAGCATTTT. This gives the protein CASSSYQGGQPQHF.

The chain recombines TRBV29-1 with TRBJ2-6; D is possibly TRBD1 (6 bases). The CDR3 is 15 amino acids. CDR1 and CDR2 from the germline V gene are SQVTM and ANQGSEA. Trimming took off 0 bases at V and 2 bases at J, with 8 bases between the two ends. CDR3 protein: CSVEEAGAGANVLTF. For the CDR3, the DNA is TGCAGCGTTGAAGAGGCAGGGGCTGGGGCCAACGTCCTGACTTTC.

The V and J genes are TRBV6-5 and TRBJ2-1; D remains unclear. There are 13 residues in the CDR3. Germline V lookup: CDR1 MNHEY, CDR2 SVGAGI. V was cut by 0 bases and J by 10 bases, with 10 bases left in between. CDR3 bases: TGTGCCAGCAGTTACTCGAGTACTGGGGAGCAGTTCTTC. Protein: CASSYSSTGEQFF.

This chain uses TRBV19 with TRBJ1-1; 7 nucleotides line up with TRBD1. There are 15 residues in the CDR3. J was trimmed by 0 bases and V by 6 bases; bases with no gene match: 7. Germline V lookup: CDR1 LNHDA, CDR2 SQIVND (reference sequence). The CDR3 DNA reads TGTGCCAGTAGCCGACAGGGAGGTTTGAACACTGAAGCTTTCTTT. As protein: CASSRQGGLNTEAFF.

This chain connects TRBV30 to TRBJ1-3, with TRBD1 identical over 9 bases. J lost 5 bases, V lost 3 bases, and 14 bases had no gene match. CDR3 length: 17 amino acids. In germline, CDR1 is GTSNPN, CDR2 SVGIG (reference sequence). CDR3: CAWRGGQGGVDRNTIYF. CDR3 nucleotide sequence: TGTGCCTGGAGGGGGGGACAGGGAGGAGTGGATAGAAACACCATATATTTT. The variable domain in full, completed from reference TRBV30 and TRBJ1-3, reads SQTIHQWPATLVQPVGSPLSLECTVEGTSNPNLYWYRQAAGRGLQLLFYSVGIGQISSEVPQNLSASRPQDRQFILSSKKLLLSDSGFYLCAWRGGQGGVDRNTIYFGEGSWLTVV.

The CDR3 protein is CASSEPSGYEQYF. CDR3 in DNA: TGCGCCAGCAGTGAGCCCTCCGGTTACGAGCAGTACTTC. This chain uses TRBV10-1 with TRBJ2-7; no definite D call. Germline V gene lookup returns CDR1 WNHNN and CDR2 SYGVQD (reference sequence). V lost 2 bases, J lost 4 bases, and 9 bases lay in between. The CDR3 covers 13 residues.

The rearrangement uses TRBV15 and TRBJ1-2; no clear D. Germline V lookup: CDR1 LNHNV, CDR2 YYDKDF (reference sequence). V shed 0 bases and J shed 8 bases, with 13 bases lying between them. The CDR3 is made up of 14 amino acids. In DNA form, the CDR3 reads TGTGCCACCAGCAGAGACGAGGGCCTTGGCGGCTACACCTTC. This codes for CATSRDEGLGGYTF.

The V call is TRBV5-4, the J call TRBJ2-7, with 12 positions matching TRBD2. Germline V gene data show CDR1 as SGHNT and CDR2 as YYREEE (reference sequence). The V and J ends lost 8 bases and 2 bases, in that order; junction bases with no gene match: 8. This CDR3 spans 15 amino acids. CDR3 DNA: TGTGCCAGAGAACTCGGACTAGCGGGAACCTACGAGCAGTACTTC. Its protein is CARELGLAGTYEQYF.

The chain employs TRBV2 and TRBJ2-1, with 12 bases lining up with TRBD2. Germline CDR1 is SNHLY and CDR2 is FYNNEI. V was clipped by 2 bases and J by 8 bases; unmatched bases: 1. The CDR3 covers 14 residues. The CDR3 protein is CASSERTSGDEQFF. The CDR3 bases are TGTGCCAGCAGTGAACGGACTAGCGGGGATGAGCAGTTCTTC.

Notes on this clone: At one end the junction does not follow the germline gene, possibly because of a read error. V and J are TRBV4-1 and TRBJ2-3; 10 bases line up with TRBD1. Germline V gene data show CDR1 as MGHRA and CDR2 as YSYEKL. There are 14 residues in the CDR3. The CDR3 sequence is CASSRTPGGTGESF. The CDR3 DNA sequence: TGCGCCAGCAGCCGCACCCCAGGGGGGACAGGGGAGTCTTTT.

This clone was observed a single time. This chain joins TRBV5-4 and TRBJ2-7; perhaps TRBD2 as D (5 bases). Per the germline V gene, CDR1 is SGHNT and CDR2 is YYREEE (reference sequence). Trimming pared 1 base from V and 5 bases from J, leaving 16 bases between. This CDR3 is built from 15 residues. The CDR3 loop is CASSLKREVSNEQYF. The CDR3 DNA reads as TGTGCCAGCAGCTTGAAACGGGAAGTATCGAACGAGCAGTACTTC. Looking up the rest from reference TRBV5-4 and TRBJ2-7 gives the full variable domain: ETGVTQSPTHLIKTRGQQVTLRCSSQSGHNTVSWYQQALGQGPQFIFQYYREEENGRGNFPPRFSGLQFPNYSSELNVNALELDDSALYLCASSLKREVSNEQYFGPGTRLTVT.